This T cell receptor (beta chain) was recovered during a study of OX40 agonist ivuxolimab in advanced cancers. As for the study in general: With ivuxolimab, an agonistic anti-OX40 (CD134) antibody, patients were treated. Study results and caveats: The CD4+ and CD8+ T cells in the blood had expanded clonally by week 6 at 0.1 to 3.0 mg/kg.

TCRdb keeps only in-frame clones here, not all; method: immunoSEQ multiplex PCR. The sample lists 35,000 to 45,000 clones; around 88% were seen once. Patients were ineligible given autoimmune disease history or systemic immunosuppression. As to this clone: Its specificity is not known.

The germline V gene encodes CDR1 SEHNR and CDR2 FQNEAQ (reference sequence). The CDR3 runs 15 residues. V lost 1 base and J lost 3; bases outside the gene matches: 5. This receptor was taken from an adult with an advanced solid tumor such as melanoma, head and neck, liver or kidney cancer. The chain employs TRBV7-9 and TRBJ2-7, with 8 bases fitting TRBD2. The specimen was CD4+ or CD8+ T cells sorted from blood, collected in a trial of the OX40 agonist ivuxolimab. The CDR3 coding sequence is TGTGCCAGCAGCTTAGTGGCTAGCGGGTTCTACGAGCAGTACTTC. Translating it yields CASSLVASGFYEQYF.